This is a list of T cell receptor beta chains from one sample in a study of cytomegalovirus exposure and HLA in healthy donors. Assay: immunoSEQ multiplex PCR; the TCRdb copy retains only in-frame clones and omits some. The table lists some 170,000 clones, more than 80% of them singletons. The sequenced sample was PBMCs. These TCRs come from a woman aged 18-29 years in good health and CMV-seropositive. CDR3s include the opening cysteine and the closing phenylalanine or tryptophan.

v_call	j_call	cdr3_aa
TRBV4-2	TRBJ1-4	CASRSIFRDRGEKLFF
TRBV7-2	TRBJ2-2	CASSLAVGGAGTGELFF
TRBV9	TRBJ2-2	CASSVEGVVSTGELFF
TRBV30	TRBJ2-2	CACAGTGELFF
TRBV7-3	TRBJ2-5	CASRLTGAGETQYF
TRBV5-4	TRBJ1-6	CASSPYRGNNSPLHF
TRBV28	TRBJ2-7	CASSLFRTGLLYEQYF
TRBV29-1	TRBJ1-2	CSVMDRGLGYTF
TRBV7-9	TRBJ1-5	CASSLVAWGQNQPQHF
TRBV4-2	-	CASSQDTGSYEQYF
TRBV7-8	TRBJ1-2	CASSHRVVDSSGYTF
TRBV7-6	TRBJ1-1	CASSLALRKGAGDTEAFF
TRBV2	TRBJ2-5	CASSGGGTGTETQYF
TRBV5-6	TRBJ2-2	CASSASRTYTGELFF
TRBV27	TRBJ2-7	CASERPYEQYF
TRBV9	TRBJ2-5	CASSVGQGLAETQYF
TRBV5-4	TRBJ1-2	CASSQAGTAANYGYTF
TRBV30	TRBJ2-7	CAWSVRTGIYEQYF
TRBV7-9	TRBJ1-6	CASSLGHNSPLHF
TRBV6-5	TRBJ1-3	CASSSGAILSGNTIYF
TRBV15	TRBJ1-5	CATSRGQGVGNQPQHF
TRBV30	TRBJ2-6	CAWSLGTGANGLTF
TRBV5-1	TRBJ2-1	CATRTSGGFRDEQFF
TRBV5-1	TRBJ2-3	CASSRSQGQGITQYF
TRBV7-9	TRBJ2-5	CASSLGLAGGQETQYF
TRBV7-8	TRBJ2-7	CASSYLQGAGSSYEQYF
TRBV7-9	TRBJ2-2	CASRGTGPTGELFF
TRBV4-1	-	CASSQQSVGLAGTYEQYF
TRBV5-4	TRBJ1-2	CASRAPGGSYGYTF
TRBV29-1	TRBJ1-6	CSVEREPAMPDSPLHF
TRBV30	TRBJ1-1	CAWSTGGNTEAFF
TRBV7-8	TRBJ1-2	CASSPVGGSYGYTF
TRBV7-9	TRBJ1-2	CASSLVDNYRVTNYGYTF
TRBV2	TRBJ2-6	CASTLRVPDPGANVLTF
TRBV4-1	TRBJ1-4	CASSQGVTGTGGGEKLFF
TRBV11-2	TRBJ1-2	CASSLFLFPPPEGNGYTF
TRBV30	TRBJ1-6	CAWGDRTMGYSPLHF
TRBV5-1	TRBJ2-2	CASSLAVGANTGELFF
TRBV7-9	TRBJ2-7	CASSLLSGQGFPYEQYF
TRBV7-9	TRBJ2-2	CASSFLRSAGELFF
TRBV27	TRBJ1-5	CASSGGFSQPQHF
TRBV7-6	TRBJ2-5	CASKPTLAGGHVQETQYF
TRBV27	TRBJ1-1	CASSTQGGTEAFF
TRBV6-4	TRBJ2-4	CASRGDSGLAKNIQYF
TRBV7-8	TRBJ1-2	CASSTGQGARGYTF
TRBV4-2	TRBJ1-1	CASSRTGGGTEAFF
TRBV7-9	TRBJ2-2	CASRPRDSGVGELFF
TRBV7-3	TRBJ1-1	CASTDGEDTEAFF
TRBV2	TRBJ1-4	CASSLTGTLFF
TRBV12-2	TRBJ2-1	CASRLDSSYNEQFF
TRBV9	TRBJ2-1	CASSEGTSGGYSYNEQFF
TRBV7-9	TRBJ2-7	CASSDKTGTGLYEQYF
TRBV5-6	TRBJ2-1	CASSSRAREQFF
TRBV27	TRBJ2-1	CASSIGQGVNEQFF
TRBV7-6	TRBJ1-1	CASSLNRARNTEAFF
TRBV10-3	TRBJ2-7	CAITSETSYEQYF
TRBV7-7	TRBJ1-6	CASSSNLAGLSSYNSPLHF
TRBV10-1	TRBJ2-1	CASNDGDRGGEQFF
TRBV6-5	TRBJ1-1	CASRPNTGGDTEAFF
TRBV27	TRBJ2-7	CASSLSDAAYEQYF